The source of this TCR beta chain is a study of cytomegalovirus exposure and HLA in healthy donors. For the study at large: Unique TCRs from HLA-typed donors, 70 million to 85 million of them, were held in an early data release.

Findings and limits, study-wide: Links to common viral pathogens appeared, in a later analysis, for several of the most significant clusters. Among the sequence variants, a highly shared cluster was likely an artifact of sequencing. Within a later analysis, the majority of CMV-associated TCR beta chains appeared HLA-restricted.

Comments on this clone: The antigen is undetermined.

The V gene's germline CDR1 is LNHDA and CDR2 SQIVND (reference sequence). Trimming took 5 bases from V and 5 from J; bases not matched to a gene: 7. The CDR3 has 15 residues. The study ran its PCR with 60 Vbeta and 13 Jbeta primers. Assay: immunoSEQ multiplex PCR; the TCRdb copy retains only in-frame clones and omits some. The repertoire includes under 150,000 clones, 70% to 75% of them detected once, and around 1.4% sits in the top ten. Sequencing was done on a sample of PBMCs. The receptor was isolated from a woman aged 40-49 years in good health and CMV-seronegative. This chain connects TRBV19 to TRBJ1-5, with 9 nucleotides matching TRBD1. The CDR3 region has the DNA TGTGCCAGTAGTTCCACAGGGGGCGGACATCAGCCCCAGCATTTT. Its translation: CASSSTGGGHQPQHF. Full variable domain (rest looked up from reference TRBV19 and TRBJ1-5): DGGITQSPKYLFRKEGQNVTLSCEQNLNHDAMYWYRQDPGQGLRLIYYSQIVNDFQKGDIAEGYSVSREKKESFPLTVTSAQKNPTAFYLCASSSTGGGHQPQHFGDGTRLSIL.